A single sample is the source of the 14 T cell receptor beta chains below, sequenced in a study of Ad26.COV2.S vaccination and SARS-CoV-2 variants. Documented treatment: 15 to 20 received Ad26.COV2.S at low or high dose, single or two shots; 5 received placebo; per-sample allocation not given. Repertoires come from day 63 after the first vaccine or placebo injection. Profiled with immunoSEQ multiplex PCR; TCRdb holds only in-frame clones, not every one. Of 300,000 to 400,000 clones in the sample, roughly 88% are singletons; the top ten hold approximately 5.8%. This sample comprised peripheral blood, obtained in a trial of Ad26.COV2.S vaccine versus placebo. These TCRs come from a person aged 18 to 59 who received the Ad26.COV2.S COVID-19 vaccine or a placebo.

The chain carries TRBV11-3 and TRBJ2-5; 7 positions agree with TRBD2. CDR1 is SGHNT, CDR2 YENEEA, per germline. V gave up 2 bases and J gave up 5 bases; unmatched junction bases: 11. CDR3 length: 16 residues. CDR3 loop: CASSLTSGMGGETQYF. In DNA, the CDR3 is TGTGCCAGCAGCTTAACGAGCGGGATGGGGGGGGAGACCCAGTACTTC.

The chain recombines TRBV29-1 with TRBJ2-5, with 9 bases matching TRBD2. With V trimmed by 6 bases and J by 3 bases, 2 bases remained unmatched. Germline CDR1 and CDR2: SQVTM and ANQGSEA. The CDR3 loop spans 12 amino acids. For the CDR3, the DNA is TGCAGCGTGGTAGCGGGAGAAGAGACCCAGTACTTC. It specifies CSVVAGEETQYF.

The CDR3: CASSSVRADYGYTF. CDR3 coding DNA: TGTGCCAGCAGCTCCGTCAGGGCAGACTATGGCTACACCTTC. The gene calls are TRBV11-2 and TRBJ1-2; D possibly corresponds to TRBD1 (5 bases). The V end was cut by 4 bases, the J end by 3 bases, with 12 bases between. The CDR3 is 14 residues long. Germline values: CDR1 SGHAT, CDR2 FQNNGV.

For this clone: Other nucleotide sequences in the sample specify the same CDR3. This chain uses TRBV18 with TRBJ1-5; D gene uncertain. The germline V gene encodes CDR1 KGHSH and CDR2 LQKENI. This CDR3 is built from 12 residues. With 0 bases removed from V and 5 bases from J, the gap between germline ends came to 2 bases. CDR3 loop: CASSPPDQPQHF. CDR3 bases: TGTGCCAGCTCACCACCGGATCAGCCCCAGCATTTT. The variable domain in full, with the rest retrieved from reference TRBV18 and TRBJ1-5, is NAGVMQNPRHLVRRRGQEARLRCSPMKGHSHVYWYRQLPEEGLKFMVYLQKENIIDESGMPKERFSAEFPKEGPSILRIQQVVRGDSAAYFCASSPPDQPQHFGDGTRLSIL.

V and J are TRBV15 and TRBJ2-2; possibly TRBD1 for D (6 bases). The V gene lost 5 bases and the J gene lost 0 bases, with 10 bases spanning the gap. Per the germline V gene, CDR1 is LNHNV and CDR2 is YYDKDF (reference sequence). The length of the CDR3 is 15 residues. CDR3 protein: CATSARGTNTGELFF. In DNA, the CDR3 is TGTGCCACCAGCGCCAGGGGTACGAACACCGGGGAGCTGTTTTTT.

This clone was detected a few times. The V call is TRBV7-8, the J call TRBJ1-4; TRBD1 agrees at 7 bases. This CDR3 contains 14 residues. Germline V CDR1 and CDR2: SGHVS, FQNEAQ. The junction had 8 bases not matched to a gene; V was cut back by 5 bases and J by 8 bases. CDR3 coding DNA: TGTGCCAGCAGCCCCTTCCCACAGGGGGAAAAACTGTTTTTT. Translated, it gives CASSPFPQGEKLFF.

The chain recombines TRBV4-3 with TRBJ1-2; D is ambiguous. Trimming left V 0 bases short and J 6 bases short, with 8 bases between. The V gene's germline CDR1 is LGHNA and CDR2 YSLEER. CDR3 size: 13 residues. In DNA, the CDR3 is TGCGCCAGCAGCCAAGACTTTGGGGATGGCTACACCTTC. Encoded protein: CASSQDFGDGYTF.

The V gene is TRBV28, the J gene TRBJ1-2, with TRBD1 as a possible D gene (5 bases). The CDR3 covers 12 residues. Per the germline V gene, CDR1 is MDHEN and CDR2 is SYDVKM. Between the trimmed V and J ends, which lost 8 bases and 4 bases, there was a span of 11 bases. The CDR3 bases are TGTGCCAGCGGCCCAGGGACCTATGGCTACACCTTC. Its translation: CASGPGTYGYTF.

The count of this clone is one. The rearrangement uses TRBV7-2 and TRBJ2-3; D is unresolved. Germline-derived CDR1 and CDR2 are SGHTA and FQGNSA. V was pared by 5 bases and J by 5 bases, with 14 bases between. The CDR3 runs to 14 residues. The CDR3 sequence: CASSPPVVIDTQYF. The CDR3, as DNA: TGTGCCAGCAGCCCTCCCGTGGTAATAGATACGCAGTATTTT.

The rearrangement links TRBV3-1 (or the pseudogene TRBV3-2) to TRBJ1-3, with D perhaps TRBD1 (6 bases). In germline, CDR1 is LGHDT, CDR2 YNNKEL (reference sequence). CDR3 length: 15 residues. The V and J ends lost 3 bases and 0 bases respectively, with 9 bases between them. The CDR3 DNA is TGTGCCAGCAGCCAGAACAGGGCCTCTGGAAACACCATATATTTT. Its protein product is CASSQNRASGNTIYF.

V and J are TRBV6-6 and TRBJ1-1; a possible D gene is TRBD1 (6 bases). V dropped 5 bases and J dropped 6 bases, with 10 bases sitting between them. The CDR3 has 12 residues. Germline CDR1 MNHNY, CDR2 SVGAGI (reference sequence). DNA of the CDR3: TGTGCCAGCAGTCAGGGGTTCGCTGAAGCTTTCTTT. It translates to CASSQGFAEAFF.

CDR3 amino acids: CASRAGTGNYGYTF. The DNA for the CDR3 is TGTGCCAGCAGGGCCGGGACAGGGAACTATGGCTACACCTTC. The chain carries TRBV6-4 and TRBJ1-2; 9 positions match TRBD1. The CDR3 is 14 amino acids. Germline CDR1 is MRHNA and CDR2 is SNTAGT. The J segment lost 2 bases and the V segment lost 6 bases, leaving 4 bases of the junction unmatched.

The chain uses TRBV7-2 and TRBJ1-2; D unresolved. This CDR3 region has 15 residues. The V gene's germline CDR1 is SGHTA and CDR2 FQGNSA. Deletions cut 1 base from V and 6 bases from J, with 15 bases between. CDR3 DNA: TGTGCCAGCAGCTTAGTACGGCAAATCGGAGATGGCTACACCTTC. Amino acid sequence: CASSLVRQIGDGYTF. The variable domain in full, completed from reference TRBV7-2 and TRBJ1-2, reads GAGVSQSPSNKVTEKGKDVELRCDPISGHTALYWYRQSLGQGLEFLIYFQGNSAPDKSGLPSDRFSAERTGGSVSTLTIQRTQQEDSAVYLCASSLVRQIGDGYTFGSGTRLTVV.

The chain is built from TRBV27 and TRBJ1-1; D remains unclear. CDR3 length: 11 residues. V was shortened by 6 bases and J by 8 bases, with 10 bases between the two germline ends. Per the germline V gene, CDR1 is MNHEY and CDR2 is SMNVEV (reference sequence). CDR3 in DNA: TGTGCCAGCAGGAGTCTGCAAGAAGCTTTCTTT. Its translation is CASRSLQEAFF.